A selection of T cell receptor beta chains follows, all from one sample in a study of somatic mutations in cytotoxic T cells in rheumatoid arthritis. Measured with immunoSEQ multiplex PCR; TCRdb has only the in-frame clones, and not every one. The table shows about 18,000 clones, with roughly four fifths occurring only once. The specimen sequenced was CD8+ T cells sorted from blood. Receptors originate from an adult with rheumatoid arthritis. Both conserved end residues are part of each CDR3. A D gene is named only where the DNA matches it firmly. Where a row states a size, it is once, few, many or the class of an expanded clone; other rows omit it.

j_call: TRBJ1-2
v_call: TRBV19
clone_size: -
d_call: -
cdr3_nt: TGTGCCAGTAGTATAGTTGCGGACAGCTACTATGGCTACACCTTC
cdr3_aa: CASSIVADSYYGYTF

j_call: TRBJ2-1
v_call: TRBV7-9
clone_size: -
d_call: TRBD2
cdr3_nt: TGTGCCAGCAGCTTACTGGGGACTAGAGATGCCAATGAGCAGTTCTTC
cdr3_aa: CASSLLGTRDANEQFF

j_call: TRBJ1-1
v_call: TRBV11-2
clone_size: -
d_call: -
cdr3_nt: TGTGCCAGCACCCTCCTTAGGTCGGGGTGGGACACTGAAGCTTTCTTT
cdr3_aa: CASTLLRSGWDTEAFF

j_call: TRBJ2-2
v_call: TRBV10-2
clone_size: -
d_call: -
cdr3_nt: TGCGCCAGCAGGAACCCGGGCGGGGAGCTGTTTTTT
cdr3_aa: CASRNPGGELFF

j_call: TRBJ2-7
v_call: TRBV6-1
clone_size: -
d_call: TRBD1
cdr3_nt: TGTGCCAGCAGTGAAGAAAGGGGGCGCCACGAGCAGTACTTC
cdr3_aa: CASSEERGRHEQYF

j_call: TRBJ1-1
v_call: TRBV4-3
clone_size: -
d_call: -
cdr3_nt: TGCGCCAGCAGCCAAGGGGGTAACACTGAAGCTTTCTTT
cdr3_aa: CASSQGGNTEAFF

j_call: TRBJ2-2
v_call: TRBV10-1
clone_size: few
d_call: TRBD1
cdr3_nt: TGCGCCAGCAGTGACAGACAGGGTTCCACCGGGGAGCTGTTTTTT
cdr3_aa: CASSDRQGSTGELFF

j_call: TRBJ2-5
v_call: TRBV7-9
clone_size: -
d_call: -
cdr3_nt: TGTGCCAGCAGCCCCCCCAGCCAAGAGACCCAGTACTTC
cdr3_aa: CASSPPSQETQYF

j_call: TRBJ2-1
v_call: TRBV6-5
clone_size: once
d_call: TRBD2
cdr3_nt: TGTGCCAGCAGTTACTCGGCGGGAGCTTACAATGAGCAGTTCTTC
cdr3_aa: CASSYSAGAYNEQFF

j_call: TRBJ2-1
v_call: TRBV27
clone_size: -
d_call: TRBD2
cdr3_nt: TGTGCCAGCAGCCTCTTACTAGCGGACTCCTACAATGAGCAGTTCTTC
cdr3_aa: CASSLLLADSYNEQFF

j_call: TRBJ2-2
v_call: TRBV6-6
clone_size: -
d_call: TRBD1
cdr3_nt: TGTGCCAGCAGCCTACAGGGGAAATCCGGGGAGCTGTTTTTT
cdr3_aa: CASSLQGKSGELFF

j_call: TRBJ2-7
v_call: TRBV11-3
clone_size: -
d_call: -
cdr3_nt: TGTGCCAGCAGCTTATATGACGGCTACGAGCAGTACTTC
cdr3_aa: CASSLYDGYEQYF

j_call: TRBJ1-1
v_call: TRBV4-3
clone_size: -
d_call: TRBD1
cdr3_nt: TGCGCCAGCAGCCAAGATTGGGGGCAGGGGGGCACTGAAGCTTTCTTT
cdr3_aa: CASSQDWGQGGTEAFF

j_call: TRBJ1-5
v_call: TRBV19
clone_size: -
d_call: -
cdr3_nt: TGTGCCAGTAGTGCAGGACGGGGCAATTACAATCAGCCCCAGCATTTT
cdr3_aa: CASSAGRGNYNQPQHF

j_call: TRBJ1-1
v_call: TRBV14
clone_size: -
d_call: -
cdr3_nt: TGTGCCAGCAGCCAACTTTTTAGCACTGAAGCTTTCTTT
cdr3_aa: CASSQLFSTEAFF

j_call: TRBJ2-7
v_call: TRBV7-9
clone_size: -
d_call: -
cdr3_nt: TGTGCCAGCAGCTTAGTCGGATACGAGCAGTACTTC
cdr3_aa: CASSLVGYEQYF

j_call: TRBJ1-1
v_call: TRBV9
clone_size: -
d_call: TRBD1
cdr3_nt: TGTGCCAGCAGCGATTTACAGGGGGCAGAAGAAGCTTTCTTT
cdr3_aa: CASSDLQGAEEAFF

j_call: TRBJ2-2
v_call: TRBV4-2
clone_size: few
d_call: -
cdr3_nt: TGTGCCAGCAGCCAAGATTCCGACGGTCCGGGTACCGGGGAGCTGTTTTTT
cdr3_aa: CASSQDSDGPGTGELFF

j_call: TRBJ1-1
v_call: TRBV27
clone_size: -
d_call: -
cdr3_nt: TGTGCCAGCAGTTTACGTGGGGGTAACACTGAAGCTTTCTTT
cdr3_aa: CASSLRGGNTEAFF

j_call: TRBJ1-2
v_call: TRBV25-1
clone_size: -
d_call: -
cdr3_nt: TGTGCCAGCAGCGAAGGGTTACTCCACGACTATGGCTACACCTTC
cdr3_aa: CASSEGLLHDYGYTF

j_call: TRBJ2-7
v_call: TRBV29-1
clone_size: -
d_call: TRBD1
cdr3_nt: TGCAGCGTGGCGACAGGGTACGACGAGCAGTACTTC
cdr3_aa: CSVATGYDEQYF

j_call: TRBJ2-7
v_call: TRBV19
clone_size: -
d_call: TRBD1
cdr3_nt: TGTGCCAGTAGTCCGGGACAGCCCTACGAGCAGTACTTC
cdr3_aa: CASSPGQPYEQYF

j_call: TRBJ2-1
v_call: TRBV14
clone_size: -
d_call: TRBD2
cdr3_nt: TGTGCCAGCAGCCAAGTTGCGGGGGGTTACAATGAGCAGTTCTTC
cdr3_aa: CASSQVAGGYNEQFF

j_call: TRBJ2-1
v_call: TRBV7-9
clone_size: few
d_call: -
cdr3_nt: TGTGCCAGCAGCTTATCCAGGGAGCAGTTCTTC
cdr3_aa: CASSLSREQFF

j_call: TRBJ2-7
v_call: TRBV5-4
clone_size: -
d_call: TRBD1
cdr3_nt: TGTGCCAGCAGCCCCGGACAGGGGGCTTACGAGCAGTACTTC
cdr3_aa: CASSPGQGAYEQYF

j_call: TRBJ1-1
v_call: TRBV5-8
clone_size: -
d_call: -
cdr3_nt: TGTGCCAGCAGCCATATGGATGACCCGCGGGCTTTCTTT
cdr3_aa: CASSHMDDPRAFF

j_call: TRBJ1-2
v_call: TRBV6-6
clone_size: -
d_call: -
cdr3_nt: TGTGCCAGCAGTTATAGTGGGGCAGAGCCTAACTATGGCTACACCTTC
cdr3_aa: CASSYSGAEPNYGYTF

j_call: TRBJ2-7
v_call: TRBV27
clone_size: few
d_call: TRBD2
cdr3_nt: TGTGCCAGCAGTTGGAGCGGGGCCAACGAGCAGTACTTC
cdr3_aa: CASSWSGANEQYF

j_call: TRBJ1-1
v_call: TRBV6-1
clone_size: -
d_call: -
cdr3_nt: TGTGCCAGCAGTCAGTATCAGGGGAATACTGAAGCTTTCTTT
cdr3_aa: CASSQYQGNTEAFF

j_call: TRBJ2-3
v_call: TRBV5-1
clone_size: -
d_call: -
cdr3_nt: TGCGCCAGCAGCTTCAGGGGCCGCAGCACAGATACGCAGTATTTT
cdr3_aa: CASSFRGRSTDTQYF

j_call: TRBJ2-1
v_call: TRBV18
clone_size: -
d_call: -
cdr3_nt: TGTGCCAGCTCAGGGTACCCGCTCAGAGTCGGGGAAATCGATGAGCAGTTCTTC
cdr3_aa: CASSGYPLRVGEIDEQFF

j_call: TRBJ2-3
v_call: TRBV5-8
clone_size: -
d_call: -
cdr3_nt: TGTGCCAGCAGCGGGCCCGGACCGTACACAGATACGCAGTATTTT
cdr3_aa: CASSGPGPYTDTQYF

j_call: TRBJ1-1
v_call: TRBV14
clone_size: -
d_call: TRBD1
cdr3_nt: TGTGCCAGCAGCCAAGTGGCCCTAGCAGGGGGGATAAACACTGAAGCTTTCTTT
cdr3_aa: CASSQVALAGGINTEAFF

j_call: TRBJ2-2
v_call: TRBV7-6
clone_size: -
d_call: -
cdr3_nt: TGTGCCAGCAGCGCTAGGGACTGGGACACCGGGGAGCTGTTTTTT
cdr3_aa: CASSARDWDTGELFF

j_call: TRBJ2-7
v_call: TRBV5-6
clone_size: few
d_call: TRBD1
cdr3_nt: TGTGCCAGCAGCTTGACCGGGACAGGGGTTTACCACGAGCAGTACTTC
cdr3_aa: CASSLTGTGVYHEQYF

j_call: TRBJ2-6
v_call: TRBV10-1
clone_size: -
d_call: -
cdr3_nt: TGCGCCAGCAGTGGGACTATCTCTGGGGCCAACGTCCTGACTTTC
cdr3_aa: CASSGTISGANVLTF

j_call: TRBJ1-2
v_call: TRBV12-5
clone_size: -
d_call: -
cdr3_nt: TGTGCTAGTGGTTTGTCACTTGTGGGGTACGATGGCTACACCTTC
cdr3_aa: CASGLSLVGYDGYTF